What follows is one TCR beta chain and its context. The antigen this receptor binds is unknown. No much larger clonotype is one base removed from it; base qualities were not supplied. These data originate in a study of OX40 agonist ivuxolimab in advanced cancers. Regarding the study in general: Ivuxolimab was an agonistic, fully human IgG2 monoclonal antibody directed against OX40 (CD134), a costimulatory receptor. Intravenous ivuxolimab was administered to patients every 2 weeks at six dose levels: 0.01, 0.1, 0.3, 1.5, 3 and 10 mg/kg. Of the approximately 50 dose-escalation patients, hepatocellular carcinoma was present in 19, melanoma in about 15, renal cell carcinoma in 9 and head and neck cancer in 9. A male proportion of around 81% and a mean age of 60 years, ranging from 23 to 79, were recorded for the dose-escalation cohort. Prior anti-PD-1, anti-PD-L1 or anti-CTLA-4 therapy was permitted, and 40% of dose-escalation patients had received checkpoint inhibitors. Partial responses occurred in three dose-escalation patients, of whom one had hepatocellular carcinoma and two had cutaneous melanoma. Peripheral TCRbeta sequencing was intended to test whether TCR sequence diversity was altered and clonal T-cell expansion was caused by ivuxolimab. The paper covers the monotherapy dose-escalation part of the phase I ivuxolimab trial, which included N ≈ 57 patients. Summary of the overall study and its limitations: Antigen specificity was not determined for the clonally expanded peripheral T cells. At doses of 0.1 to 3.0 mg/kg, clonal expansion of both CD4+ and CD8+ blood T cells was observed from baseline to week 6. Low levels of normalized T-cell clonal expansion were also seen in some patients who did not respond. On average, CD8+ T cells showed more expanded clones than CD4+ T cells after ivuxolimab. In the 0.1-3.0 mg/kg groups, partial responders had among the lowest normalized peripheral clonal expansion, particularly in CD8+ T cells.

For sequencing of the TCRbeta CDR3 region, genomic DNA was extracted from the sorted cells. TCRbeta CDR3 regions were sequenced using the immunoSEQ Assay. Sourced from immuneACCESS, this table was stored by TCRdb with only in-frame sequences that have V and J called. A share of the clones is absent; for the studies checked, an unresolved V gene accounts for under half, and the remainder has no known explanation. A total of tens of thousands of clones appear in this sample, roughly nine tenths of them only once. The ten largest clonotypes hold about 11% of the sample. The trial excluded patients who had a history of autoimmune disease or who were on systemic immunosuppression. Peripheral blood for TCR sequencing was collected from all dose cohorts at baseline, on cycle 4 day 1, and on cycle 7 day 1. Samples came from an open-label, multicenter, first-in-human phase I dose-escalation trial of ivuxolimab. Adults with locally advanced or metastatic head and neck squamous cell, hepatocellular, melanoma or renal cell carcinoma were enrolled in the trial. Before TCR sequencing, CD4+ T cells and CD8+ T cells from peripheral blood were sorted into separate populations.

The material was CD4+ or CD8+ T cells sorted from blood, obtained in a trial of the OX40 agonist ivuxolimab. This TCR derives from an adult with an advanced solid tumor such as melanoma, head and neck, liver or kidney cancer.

This receptor has the CDR3 CASSFSTSGRWTQYF. The DNA sequence is given as TGTGCCAGCAGTTTCTCCACTAGCGGGAGATGGACCCAGTACTTC. The chain couples TRBV28 to TRBJ2-5; 11 nucleotides in the junction match TRBD2. The CDR3 contains 15 residues, cysteine and phenylalanine counted. The DNA shown is the 45-base CDR3, in frame from base 1. In the germline V gene, CDR1 corresponds to MDHEN and CDR2 to SYDVKM. Here V drops 3 bases and J drops 7 bases, and the junction holds 7 bases not matched to any gene.